This record concerns one T cell receptor (beta chain) sequence. Its antigen is as yet unknown. These data belong to a study of cytomegalovirus exposure and HLA in healthy donors. General study points: There were approximately 150 TCR beta chains listed as cytomegalovirus-associated. Reportedly, cytomegalovirus status was diagnosed with high sensitivity and specificity.

Assay used: immunoSEQ multiplex PCR; TCRdb lists only in-frame clones, some missing. The sample includes over 120,000 clones, around 93% of them seen just once. The CDR3 has 12 amino acids. From germline, CDR1 is SGHRS and CDR2 YFSETQ. The ends were cut back, 4 bases at V and 4 bases at J, with 7 bases in the middle. V gene TRBV5-1 combines with J gene TRBJ2-3; D is ambiguous. Sample: PBMCs. The TCR was taken from a man younger than 35 in good health and CMV-seropositive. The CDR3 loop reads CASSLVADTQYF. The CDR3 DNA follows: TGCGCCAGCAGCCTGGTCGCAGATACGCAGTATTTT.